The 27 T cell receptor beta chains below were found in one sample sequenced in a study of blood T cell repertoires in COVID-19. Repertoires were generated with immunoSEQ multiplex PCR, while TCRdb's copy carries only in-frame clones and drops some. Among about 170,000 clones listed, 83% were seen once. The specimen sequenced was PBMCs or T cells enriched from blood (not recorded which). The receptors were gathered from a woman in her 50s in a cohort exposed to, infected with or recovered from COVID-19 (not recorded which).

The chain couples TRBV5-6 to TRBJ1-1; perhaps TRBD1 as D (5 bases). Per the germline V gene, CDR1 is SGHDT and CDR2 is YYEEEE. The V and J ends lost 4 bases and 6 bases respectively, with 19 bases between them. The CDR3 totals 15 residues. This CDR3 is CASSPVGQAAAEAFF. DNA of the CDR3: TGTGCCAGCAGCCCCGTGGGGCAGGCCGCGGCTGAAGCTTTCTTT.

In its sample, this clone was seen once. The chain combines TRBV19 with TRBJ1-6; 8 bases match TRBD1. The germline CDR1 and CDR2 sequences are LNHDA and SQIVND (reference sequence). V lost 5 bases, J lost 5 bases, and 8 bases stayed unmatched. The CDR3 length is 16 residues. This CDR3 is CASSSYSGGDNSPLHF. DNA for the CDR3: TGTGCCAGTAGTTCCTACTCAGGGGGCGATAATTCACCCCTCCACTTT.

The rearrangement uses TRBV7-2 and TRBJ1-5, with D tentatively TRBD1 (6 bases). V was clipped by 5 bases and J by 7 bases, with 12 bases between them. The CDR3 has 13 residues. Germline V gene lookup returns CDR1 SGHTA and CDR2 FQGNSA. The chain's CDR3 is CASSQNQGQPQHF. In DNA form, the CDR3 reads TGTGCCAGCAGCCAAAATCAGGGGCAGCCCCAGCATTTT.

The CDR3 is CASSPDSLIGGEEETQYF. CDR3 DNA: TGCGCCAGCAGCCCCGATTCTCTAATAGGGGGGGAGGAAGAGACCCAGTACTTC. The chain combines TRBV4-3 with TRBJ2-5, with a weak D call TRBD2 (7 bases). The CDR3 covers 18 residues. The V end lost 4 bases, the J end lost 3 bases, and 24 bases lay between the germline ends. Germline V CDR1 and CDR2: LGHNA, YSLEER.

The gene calls are TRBV24-1 and TRBJ2-1, with 12 bases that match TRBD2. V was pared by 3 bases and J by 5 bases, with 4 bases of the junction left unmatched. CDR1 and CDR2 (germline): KGHDR, SFDVKD. The CDR3 runs 16 residues. The CDR3 bases are TGTGCCACCAGTGATCGGACTAGCGGGGTAAACAATGAGCAGTTCTTC. Its protein is CATSDRTSGVNNEQFF.

This chain links TRBV18 with TRBJ2-3; possible D gene TRBD1, 6 bases. The V end was cut by 2 bases, the J end by 2 bases, with 11 bases between. The CDR3 contains 15 residues. Germline CDR1 KGHSH, CDR2 LQKENI. The DNA for the CDR3 is TGTGCCAGCTCACCAATCACAGGGATCACAGATACGCAGTATTTT. Amino acid sequence: CASSPITGITDTQYF.

V is TRBV5-1 and J is TRBJ2-7; tentatively, D is TRBD1 (6 bases). Germline assignment: CDR1 SGHRS and CDR2 YFSETQ. The CDR3 sequence is 13 residues long. The V gene lost 4 bases and the J gene lost 1 base, with 9 bases spanning the gap. Written as DNA, the CDR3 is TGCGCCAGCAGCAGTACAGGGTCCTACGAGCAGTACTTC. Residues: CASSSTGSYEQYF.

This rearrangement joins TRBV5-4 to TRBJ2-7; D perhaps matches TRBD2 (6 bases). Trimming removed 4 bases from V and 7 bases from J, with 18 bases in between. CDR1 and CDR2 from the germline V gene are SGHNT and YYREEE (reference sequence). The CDR3 runs to 14 residues. The DNA of the CDR3 is TGTGCCAGCAGCCCGTGGGGGACTTCAAGGGAGCAGTACTTC. The encoded protein is CASSPWGTSREQYF. Full variable domain (outside the CDR3, taken from reference TRBV5-4 and TRBJ2-7): ETGVTQSPTHLIKTRGQQVTLRCSSQSGHNTVSWYQQALGQGPQFIFQYYREEENGRGNFPPRFSGLQFPNYSSELNVNALELDDSALYLCASSPWGTSREQYFGPGTRLTVT.

This clone occurred once. J is TRBJ2-2 and V is TRBV10-1; maybe TRBD2 (5 bases). The V and J ends lost 2 bases and 5 bases respectively, with 6 bases between them. CDR1 WNHNN and CDR2 SYGVQD come from the germline V gene (reference sequence). CDR3 length equals 13 residues. This CDR3 reads CASSERETGELFF. The DNA for the CDR3 is TGCGCCAGCAGTGAGAGGGAGACCGGGGAGCTGTTTTTT.

This clone has a single count. The chain recombines TRBV19 with TRBJ1-2; 8 bases map to TRBD1. The CDR3 covers 17 residues. J gave up 0 bases and V 8 bases, and 14 bases lay outside the gene matches. CDR1 LNHDA and CDR2 SQIVND come from the germline V gene (reference sequence). CDR3 bases: TGTGCCAGTCTGAATGACAGGGGAGTGGGAGCTAACTATGGCTACACCTTC. The encoded protein is CASLNDRGVGANYGYTF.

V is TRBV27 and J is TRBJ2-7; 7 nucleotides line up with TRBD2. The CDR3 loop spans 16 amino acids. Germline assignment: CDR1 MNHEY and CDR2 SMNVEV (reference sequence). The ends lost 2 bases at V and 0 bases at J; junction bases unmatched: 7. The CDR3 reads CASSLRRDYLSYEQYF. The CDR3 DNA follows: TGTGCCAGCAGTTTACGCCGGGACTACCTCTCCTACGAGCAGTACTTC.

The count of this clone is one. This chain connects TRBV14 to TRBJ1-4; a possible D gene is TRBD1 (6 bases). The CDR3 has 15 amino acids. The germline gives CDR1 SGHDN, CDR2 FVKESK. V was cut by 5 bases and J by 3 bases, with 13 bases left in between. CDR3 sequence: CASSILGGPNEKLFF. The CDR3 DNA reads as TGTGCCAGCAGCATTCTAGGGGGTCCTAATGAAAAACTGTTTTTT.

Details on this clone: The same CDR3 also results from other DNA sequences found in this sample. The chain uses TRBV5-4 and TRBJ2-1; a weak D match, TRBD1 (5 bases). This CDR3 is 12 amino acids long. The germline gives CDR1 SGHNT, CDR2 YYREEE (reference sequence). Trimming left V 4 bases short and J 7 bases short, with 9 bases between. CDR3 amino acids: CASSLDRNEQFF. The CDR3 DNA reads TGTGCCAGCAGCCTTGACAGAAATGAGCAGTTCTTC.

The rearrangement joins TRBV19 to TRBJ1-5, with D possibly being TRBD1 (6 bases). The V and J ends lost 4 bases and 7 bases respectively, with 20 bases between them. The CDR3 extends over 16 amino acids. Germline CDR1 LNHDA, CDR2 SQIVND (reference sequence). The CDR3 protein is CASSKNLQGVRQPQHF. The CDR3 coding sequence is TGTGCCAGTAGTAAGAACTTACAGGGTGTTAGACAGCCCCAGCATTTT. Combining the CDR3 with reference TRBV19 and TRBJ1-5 gives the whole variable domain DGGITQSPKYLFRKEGQNVTLSCEQNLNHDAMYWYRQDPGQGLRLIYYSQIVNDFQKGDIAEGYSVSREKKESFPLTVTSAQKNPTAFYLCASSKNLQGVRQPQHFGDGTRLSIL.

The chain is built from TRBV5-4 and TRBJ2-3; D is unclear. This CDR3 comprises 15 residues. Germline V CDR1 and CDR2: SGHNT, YYREEE (reference sequence). Between the trimmed V and J ends, which lost 3 bases and 2 bases, there was a span of 13 bases. The DNA for the CDR3 is TGTGCCAGCAGCTCCCTGGAGTCCATCACAGATACGCAGTATTTT. Amino acid sequence: CASSSLESITDTQYF.

This chain uses TRBV3-1 (or the pseudogene TRBV3-2) with TRBJ1-2; the match to TRBD1 covers 11 bases. Trimming cost V 4 bases and J 12 bases; bases outside gene matches: 10. The CDR3 consists of 14 residues. Germline V CDR1 and CDR2: LGHDT, YNNKEL (reference sequence). CDR3 DNA: TGTGCCAGCAGCCCGGGCCAAGGACAGGGGGCCGACACCTTC. It specifies CASSPGQGQGADTF.

This clone came up a few times. V gene TRBV11-3 combines with J gene TRBJ2-1; 7 nucleotides line up with TRBD2. The CDR3 extends over 13 amino acids. The ends lost 4 bases at V and 15 bases at J; junction bases unmatched: 12. CDR1 SGHNT and CDR2 YENEEA come from the germline V gene. Here the CDR3 reads CASSSNGLGDVFF. CDR3 DNA: TGTGCCAGCAGCTCGAACGGACTAGGGGACGTGTTCTTC.

The V gene is TRBV3-1 (or the pseudogene TRBV3-2), the J gene TRBJ1-1; D remains ambiguous. Looked up from germline, CDR1 is LGHDT and CDR2 is YNNKEL (reference sequence). The ends were cut back, 1 base at V and 1 base at J, with 10 bases in the middle. This CDR3 has 15 residues. CDR3 nucleotides: TGTGCCAGCAGCCAAGGGAGTAGCGGGAACACTGAAGCTTTCTTT. Protein: CASSQGSSGNTEAFF.

CDR3: CASSLAGGPNEQFF. The DNA for the CDR3 is TGCGCCAGCAGTTTAGCGGGAGGTCCCAATGAGCAGTTCTTC. This chain connects TRBV10-2 to TRBJ2-1; 10 bases line up with TRBD2. Germline CDR1 reads WSHSY; CDR2 reads SAAADI. The CDR3 runs to 14 residues. V was clipped by 5 bases and J by 6 bases; unmatched bases: 4.

The genes are TRBV6-2 or TRBV6-3 and TRBJ2-1, with D perhaps TRBD2 (6 bases). Germline V gene lookup returns CDR1 MNHEY and CDR2 SVGEGT. The CDR3 length is 15 residues. Trimming left V 4 bases short and J 10 bases short, with 20 bases between. CDR3 DNA: TGTGCCAGCAGTTTAAAGCGGGCCACGGTTGGGGAGCAGTTCTTC. It translates to CASSLKRATVGEQFF.

This chain connects TRBV2 to TRBJ1-5; the D gene is possibly TRBD1 (5 bases). Germline V lookup: CDR1 SNHLY, CDR2 FYNNEI. There are 13 residues in the CDR3. V shed 6 bases and J shed 5 bases, with 11 bases lying between them. CDR3 nucleotides: TGTGCCAGCAGGAACGACAGAGATCAGCCCCAGCATTTT. This sequence encodes CASRNDRDQPQHF.

The genes are TRBV5-1 and TRBJ2-7, with D possibly TRBD1 on 5 matching bases. V lost 4 bases and J 5 bases, leaving 16 bases between the germline ends. Germline V gene data show CDR1 as SGHRS and CDR2 as YFSETQ. This CDR3 contains 14 residues. The chain's CDR3 is CASSQGAKDNEQYF. CDR3 sequence (DNA): TGCGCCAGCAGCCAAGGAGCCAAGGACAACGAGCAGTACTTC.

J is TRBJ2-4 and V is TRBV30; 9 bases line up with TRBD1. CDR3 length: 16 residues. CDR1 is GTSNPN, CDR2 SVGIG, per germline (reference sequence). V dropped 2 bases and J dropped 0; count of bases not matched to a gene: 5. CDR3 residues: CAWSLTGGAAKNIQYF. For the CDR3, the DNA is TGTGCCTGGAGTCTCACAGGGGGCGCAGCCAAAAACATTCAGTACTTC.

V gene TRBV27 combines with J gene TRBJ2-6; 7 positions agree with TRBD1. CDR1 MNHEY and CDR2 SMNVEV come from the germline V gene (reference sequence). This CDR3 has 15 amino acids. J was trimmed by 12 bases and V by 7 bases; bases with no gene match: 15. This CDR3 is CASKPTDRETSVLTF. The CDR3, as DNA: TGTGCCAGCAAACCCACCGACAGGGAAACCAGCGTCCTGACTTTC.

The gene calls are TRBV5-1 and TRBJ2-7; no clear D gene. V was shortened by 4 bases and J by 2 bases, with 10 bases between the two germline ends. The CDR3 runs to 13 residues. The germline gives CDR1 SGHRS, CDR2 YFSETQ. The CDR3 region has the DNA TGCGCCAGCAGCCCCCAGGAAACCTACGAGCAGTACTTC. Encoded protein: CASSPQETYEQYF.

The gene calls are TRBV19 and TRBJ1-2; TRBD1 matches at 9 bases. This CDR3 has 14 residues. V gave up 2 bases and J gave up 7 bases; unmatched junction bases: 5. Germline V gene sequence: CDR1 LNHDA, CDR2 SQIVND (reference sequence). The CDR3 DNA reads TGTGCCAGTAGTATACAACAGGGGGCGCCTGGCTACACCTTC. Amino acids: CASSIQQGAPGYTF.

The V call is TRBV19, the J call TRBJ2-3; 8 positions match TRBD1. The length of the CDR3 is 16 residues. After removal of 3 bases from V and 3 bases from J, the junction contained 8 bases not matched to a gene. Germline assignment: CDR1 LNHDA and CDR2 SQIVND (reference sequence). This chain's CDR3 is CASSIAPGGRTDTQYF. In nucleotides, the CDR3 is TGTGCCAGTAGTATCGCTCCAGGGGGCAGGACAGATACGCAGTATTTT.